This TCR beta chain comes out of a study of post-analysis software for immune sequencing data. Carried by the TCR beta cDNA libraries were unique molecular identifiers. TCRdb reprocessed the PCR reads with MiXCR, giving one entry per CDR3 protein. In the table there are about 620,000 distinct CDR3 sequences, 44% of which are singletons. Sequenced sample: blood. The TCR was taken from a girl aged 10 to 17 with multiple sclerosis.

The CDR3 protein is CASSVTGTDYEQYF. The CDR3 nucleotides read TGTGCCAGCAGTGTAACCGGGACAGACTACGAGCAGTACTTC. The chain is built from TRBV12-3 or TRBV12-4 and TRBJ2-7; TRBD1 matches 7 bases. Trimming cost V 5 bases and J 3 bases; bases outside gene matches: 7. The CDR3 length is 14 residues.